This passage covers 32 T cell receptor beta chains from one sample sequenced in a study of T cells in Graves' hyperthyroidism and ophthalmopathy. Amplified regions were TCR beta CDR3 sequences from RNA transcripts. The HTBI primer set served for first-round RT-PCR of the TCR CDR3. MiXCR, applied by TCRdb to the multiplex PCR reads, yields one record per CDR3 protein. The repertoire includes about 690,000 distinct CDR3 sequences, 15% to 20% of them detected once, and around 15% sits in the top ten. Input material: blood. The receptors come from a man aged 50-60 years with Graves' hyperthyroidism.

This clonotype was counted at least ten times. This rearrangement joins TRBV28 to TRBJ2-3; tentatively, D is TRBD1 or TRBD2 (5 bases each). The CDR3 consists of 17 residues. The germline V and J ends were trimmed by 2 bases and 0 bases, with 15 bases remaining between them. The germline CDR1 and CDR2 sequences are MDHEN and SYDVKM. The CDR3, as DNA: TGTGCCAGCAGTTTAGATCCTAGGGGACCAAGCACAGATACGCAGTATTTT. Its protein product is CASSLDPRGPSTDTQYF.

The sample holds a few counts of this clonotype. The V and J genes are TRBV2 and TRBJ2-2, with 13 bases that match TRBD2. Per germline, CDR1 SNHLY and CDR2 FYNNEI. V trimming: 7 bases; J trimming: 3 bases; junction bases outside the gene matches: 5. This CDR3 has 16 residues. CDR3: CASTGLAGSDTGELFF. The DNA of the CDR3 is TGTGCCAGCACGGGACTAGCGGGATCTGACACCGGGGAGCTGTTTTTT.

The chain employs TRBV20-1 and TRBJ2-7; D is undetermined. The CDR3 length is 15 residues. Trimming stripped 0 bases from V and 6 bases from J, with 18 bases between. The germline V gene encodes CDR1 DFQATT and CDR2 SNEGSKA (reference sequence). The CDR3, as DNA: TGCAGTGCTAGAGATCTCCTCAGGCACAACTCCGAGCAGTACTTC. This sequence encodes CSARDLLRHNSEQYF.

At least ten counts were recorded for this clonotype. This rearrangement joins TRBV15 to TRBJ2-1; 7 bases agree with TRBD2. Germline CDR1 LNHNV, CDR2 YYDKDF (reference sequence). V trimming: 5 bases; J trimming: 3 bases; junction bases outside the gene matches: 7. The CDR3 length is 15 residues. The CDR3 here is CATSPAGTYYNEQFF. CDR3 sequence (DNA): TGTGCCACCAGCCCAGCGGGAACATACTACAATGAGCAGTTCTTC.

A few counts support this clonotype. The chain recombines TRBV29-1 with TRBJ2-7, with 8 bases fitting TRBD1. The CDR3 runs 12 residues. The V segment lost 4 bases and the J segment 6 bases; nucleotides outside the gene matches: 5. Germline CDR1 is SQVTM and CDR2 is ANQGSEA. The CDR3 DNA reads as TGCAGCGTTGGCCAGGGGGCTTCCGAGCAGTACTTC. Protein: CSVGQGASEQYF.

J is TRBJ1-6 and V is TRBV20-1; no firm D call. This CDR3 spans 16 amino acids. CDR1 DFQATT and CDR2 SNEGSKA come from the germline V gene (reference sequence). V lost 0 bases, J lost 7 bases, and 16 bases lay in between. Here the CDR3 reads CSARDNSRTINSPLHF. The CDR3, as DNA: TGCAGTGCTAGAGATAATTCGAGGACGATAAATTCACCCCTCCACTTT.

The V call is TRBV6-5, the J call TRBJ2-1; D tentatively fits TRBD1 or TRBD2 (6 bases each). CDR3 length equals 17 residues. Per germline, CDR1 MNHEY and CDR2 SVGAGI. Trimming cost V 3 bases and J 2 bases, with 17 bases left between them. CDR3 loop: CASSYNLGGGTYNEQFF. The CDR3 DNA sequence: TGTGCCAGCAGTTATAACTTAGGGGGAGGCACCTACAATGAGCAGTTCTTC.

This clonotype has at least ten counts. The chain joins TRBV2 to TRBJ2-1, with TRBD2 as a possible D gene (6 bases). The CDR3 extends over 12 amino acids. The germline CDR1 and CDR2 sequences are SNHLY and FYNNEI. Deletions cut 6 bases from V and 7 bases from J, with 10 bases between. CDR3 amino acids: CASSGSGNEQFF. For the CDR3, the DNA is TGTGCCAGCAGCGGGAGTGGGAATGAGCAGTTCTTC.

This clonotype was recorded a few times. This chain uses TRBV10-3 with TRBJ2-3, with 12 bases fitting TRBD2. Germline V gene lookup returns CDR1 ENHRY and CDR2 SYGVKD. With 0 bases clipped from V and 6 bases from J, the junction kept 4 bases outside the gene matches. This CDR3 comprises 16 residues. The CDR3 protein is CAISESTSGSRDTQYF. In DNA form, the CDR3 reads TGTGCCATCAGTGAGTCGACTAGCGGGAGCAGGGATACGCAGTATTTT.

This clonotype was detected only a few times. The chain uses TRBV5-5 and TRBJ2-7; TRBD1 aligns across 8 bases. The junction had 6 bases not matched to a gene; V was cut back by 4 bases and J by 3 bases. Germline CDR1 SGHKS, CDR2 YYEKEE (reference sequence). The CDR3 extends over 14 amino acids. The CDR3 spells CASSPWDRIYEQYF. Here the CDR3 DNA reads TGTGCCAGCAGCCCATGGGACAGGATCTACGAGCAGTACTTC.

This clonotype was seen many times. V is TRBV5-5 and J is TRBJ2-5; 7 positions match TRBD1. The CDR3 totals 14 residues. J gave up 5 bases and V 2 bases, and 6 bases lay outside the gene matches. Germline assignment: CDR1 SGHKS and CDR2 YYEKEE (reference sequence). CDR3: CASSLWDSVETQYF. The CDR3 DNA is TGTGCCAGCAGCTTATGGGACAGTGTGGAGACCCAGTACTTC.

The chain has TRBV6-9 and TRBJ2-3; no reliable D call. The CDR3 length is 14 residues. V dropped 7 bases and J dropped 3 bases, with 14 bases sitting between them. Germline V gene sequence: CDR1 MNHGY, CDR2 SVAAGI. CDR3 coding DNA: TGTGCCAGCAATTCCCACTCTGCGACAGATACGCAGTATTTT. It is translated as CASNSHSATDTQYF.

This clonotype was recorded many times. The chain links TRBV7-2 to TRBJ2-1; D is unresolved. V lost 9 bases and J 0 bases, leaving 9 bases between the germline ends. The CDR3 contains 13 residues. Germline V gene lookup returns CDR1 SGHTA and CDR2 FQGNSA. CDR3 region: CASNGNSYNEQFF. The CDR3 DNA reads TGTGCCAGTAACGGAAACTCCTACAATGAGCAGTTCTTC.

This clonotype was detected a few times. This chain links TRBV15 with TRBJ1-5; weak D call: TRBD1 (6 bases). V was clipped by 5 bases and J by 1 base, with 12 bases between them. Germline CDR1 is LNHNV and CDR2 is YYDKDF (reference sequence). The CDR3 contains 15 residues. The CDR3 bases are TGTGCCACCAGCCTTCAGGGGTTCAGCAATCAGCCCCAGCATTTT. Translation: CATSLQGFSNQPQHF.

The chain recombines TRBV9 with TRBJ2-5; no clear D gene. The germline gives CDR1 SGDLS, CDR2 YYNGEE. The length of the CDR3 is 14 residues. V shed 4 bases and J shed 1 base, with 11 bases lying between them. The CDR3 sequence is CASSPGRFQETQYF. The CDR3 bases are TGTGCCAGCAGCCCTGGACGTTTCCAAGAGACCCAGTACTTC. Full variable domain (outside the CDR3, taken from reference TRBV9 and TRBJ2-5): DSGVTQTPKHLITATGQRVTLRCSPRSGDLSVYWYQQSLDQGLQFLIQYYNGEERAKGNILERFSAQQFPDLHSELNLSSLELGDSALYFCASSPGRFQETQYFGPGTRLLVL.

There are many counts of this clonotype. The chain is built from TRBV2 and TRBJ2-7; 7 nucleotides agree with TRBD1. The CDR3 is made up of 18 amino acids. With 5 bases clipped from V and 3 bases from J, the junction kept 19 bases outside the gene matches. CDR1 is SNHLY, CDR2 FYNNEI, per germline. The CDR3 nucleotides are TGTGCCAGCAGTAAAGTCATCTCACCTGACAGGGTCAACTACGAGCAGTACTTC. Protein sequence: CASSKVISPDRVNYEQYF. The full variable domain, rest sourced from reference TRBV2 and TRBJ2-7, is EPEVTQTPSHQVTQMGQEVILRCVPISNHLYFYWYRQILGQKVEFLVSFYNNEISEKSEIFDDQFSVERPDGSNFTLKIRSTKLEDSAMYFCASSKVISPDRVNYEQYFGPGTRLTVT.

J is TRBJ2-7 and V is TRBV20-1; D possibly corresponds to TRBD2 (5 bases). The CDR3 consists of 14 residues. The V gene's germline CDR1 is DFQATT and CDR2 SNEGSKA (reference sequence). The V and J ends lost 3 bases and 3 bases respectively, with 15 bases between them. The CDR3 here is CSARDSLFHYEQYF. The CDR3 region has the DNA TGCAGTGCTAGGGACTCCCTCTTTCACTACGAGCAGTACTTC.

This chain connects TRBV14 to TRBJ2-7, with D perhaps matching TRBD2 (6 bases). CDR1 is SGHDN and CDR2 is FVKESK in the germline V gene. The CDR3 sequence is 15 residues long. The V end lost 5 bases, the J end lost 4 bases, and 18 bases lay between the germline ends. CDR3 residues: CASSSLGEVGYEQYF. The CDR3 DNA follows: TGTGCCAGCAGCTCGCTAGGGGAGGTGGGATACGAGCAGTACTTC.

This clonotype was seen many times. The J gene is TRBJ1-5, the V gene TRBV20-1, with 7 bases identical to TRBD1. V lost 1 base to trimming and J lost 6 bases; unmatched junction nucleotides: 12. The CDR3 consists of 16 residues. Germline loops: CDR1 DFQATT, CDR2 SNEGSKA (reference sequence). CDR3 DNA: TGCAGTGCTAGAGCGACAGGGCCCTGGGTCGGTCAGCCCCAGCATTTT. Protein product: CSARATGPWVGQPQHF.

This clonotype was seen only a few times. The chain uses TRBV20-1 and TRBJ2-3; 11 bases align to TRBD2. V lost 7 bases and J lost 0; bases outside the gene matches: 9. The CDR3 extends over 16 amino acids. The germline V gene has CDR1 DFQATT and CDR2 SNEGSKA (reference sequence). The CDR3 coding sequence is TGCAGTGTTAATAGCGGGAGGGCCGGGAGCACAGATACGCAGTATTTT. Amino acids: CSVNSGRAGSTDTQYF.

This clonotype was observed at least ten times. The chain recombines TRBV28 with TRBJ2-5; perhaps TRBD2 as D (6 bases). The CDR3 has 15 amino acids. Germline V gene sequence: CDR1 MDHEN, CDR2 SYDVKM. The germline V and J ends were trimmed by 6 bases and 0 bases, with 14 bases remaining between them. The CDR3 region is CASSFVRDYQETQYF. In DNA form, the CDR3 reads TGTGCCAGCAGCTTTGTACGGGACTACCAAGAGACCCAGTACTTC.

This clonotype was seen repeatedly, ten times or more. The V call is TRBV30, the J call TRBJ2-7; 7 bases line up with TRBD1. Per germline, CDR1 GTSNPN and CDR2 SVGIG (reference sequence). The CDR3 extends over 14 amino acids. V dropped 3 bases and J dropped 4; count of bases not matched to a gene: 9. The CDR3 DNA reads as TGTGCCTGGAGACGGACAGGAGTCCTTTACGAGCAGTACTTC. Its translation is CAWRRTGVLYEQYF.

The gene calls are TRBV7-2 and TRBJ2-1; 11 nucleotides align to TRBD1. The ends lost 5 bases at V and 6 bases at J; junction bases unmatched: 3. Per the germline V gene, CDR1 is SGHTA and CDR2 is FQGNSA. This CDR3 comprises 14 residues. The CDR3 here is CASSRTGGFNEQFF. CDR3 sequence (DNA): TGTGCCAGCAGCCGGACAGGGGGCTTCAATGAGCAGTTCTTC.

This clonotype has a handful of counts. The chain joins TRBV15 to TRBJ2-5, with D uncertain. CDR3 length equals 15 residues. In germline, CDR1 is LNHNV, CDR2 YYDKDF (reference sequence). The V end lost 0 bases, the J end lost 1 base, and 9 bases lay between the germline ends. The CDR3 protein is CATSRDPAAQETQYF. CDR3 DNA: TGTGCCACCAGCAGAGATCCGGCGGCCCAAGAGACCCAGTACTTC.

This clonotype was found many times. This rearrangement joins TRBV6-5 to TRBJ1-6; 9 nucleotides line up with TRBD1. The germline V gene has CDR1 MNHEY and CDR2 SVGAGI. This CDR3 has 15 amino acids. V trimming: 2 bases; J trimming: 7 bases; junction bases outside the gene matches: 3. CDR3 sequence (DNA): TGTGCCAGCAGTTACGAGACAGGGGGGAATTCACCCCTCCACTTT. This gives the protein CASSYETGGNSPLHF.

This clonotype was seen at least ten times. V is TRBV14 and J is TRBJ2-1; D gene unclear. The CDR3 extends over 13 amino acids. Deletions cut 4 bases from V and 8 bases from J, with 12 bases between. Germline assignment: CDR1 SGHDN and CDR2 FVKESK. DNA of the CDR3: TGTGCCAGCAGCCGACGGTACGAGGATGAGCAGTTCTTC. Protein: CASSRRYEDEQFF. Looking up the rest from reference TRBV14 and TRBJ2-1 gives the full variable domain: EAGVTQFPSHSVIEKGQTVTLRCDPISGHDNLYWYRRVMGKEIKFLLHFVKESKQDESGMPNNRFLAERTGGTYSTLKVQPAELEDSGVYFCASSRRYEDEQFFGPGTRLTVL.

The chain joins TRBV5-1 to TRBJ2-7; TRBD2 is a possible D gene (6 bases). The CDR3 is 19 residues long. The germline V gene encodes CDR1 SGHRS and CDR2 YFSETQ. The V and J ends lost 2 bases and 2 bases respectively, with 26 bases between them. The CDR3 bases are TGCGCCAGCAGCTTACCCCGTTCGGCTAGCGCGAGTCGGGCCTACGAGCAGTACTTC. The encoded protein is CASSLPRSASASRAYEQYF.

A few counts support this clonotype. V is TRBV19 and J is TRBJ2-2; 8 bases line up with TRBD1. The CDR3 runs to 15 residues. J was trimmed by 6 bases and V by 4 bases; bases with no gene match: 7. CDR1 LNHDA and CDR2 SQIVND come from the germline V gene (reference sequence). The CDR3 DNA reads as TGTGCCAGTAGTAGGGGACAGGCTATCGCCGGGGAGCTGTTTTTT. Encoded protein: CASSRGQAIAGELFF.

This clonotype has a count of ten or more. This rearrangement joins TRBV28 to TRBJ2-5; D is unresolved. The CDR3 is 14 amino acids. V was clipped by 1 base and J by 4 bases, with 10 bases between them. Germline-derived CDR1 and CDR2 are MDHEN and SYDVKM. The CDR3 here is CASSLSRDPETQYF. In nucleotides, the CDR3 is TGTGCCAGCAGTTTATCAAGGGATCCAGAGACCCAGTACTTC.

The chain joins TRBV27 to TRBJ1-6, with 9 bases identical to TRBD1. Germline CDR1 is MNHEY and CDR2 is SMNVEV (reference sequence). CDR3 length equals 15 residues. Germline trimming cut 5 bases from V and 9 bases from J; bases unmatched to any gene: 8. In nucleotides, the CDR3 is TGTGCCAGCAGTCGGGAAGGGACAGGGCGTTCACCCCTCCACTTT. This gives the protein CASSREGTGRSPLHF.

This clonotype was seen a handful of times. V is TRBV20-1 and J is TRBJ2-3; 12 positions match TRBD2. This CDR3 contains 18 residues. The V segment lost 3 bases and the J segment 4 bases; nucleotides outside the gene matches: 14. In germline, CDR1 is DFQATT, CDR2 SNEGSKA (reference sequence). Written as DNA, the CDR3 is TGCAGTGCTAGTGCCCTAGCGGGAGGGCTTGATTTGGCAGATACGCAGTATTTT. Protein sequence: CSASALAGGLDLADTQYF.

The table lists this clonotype with many counts. This chain uses TRBV29-1 with TRBJ2-5; D not resolved. The CDR3 contains 10 residues. With 6 bases removed from V and 2 bases from J, the gap between germline ends came to 4 bases. Germline CDR1 and CDR2: SQVTM and ANQGSEA. The CDR3: CSVEQETQYF. CDR3 nucleotide sequence: TGCAGCGTGGAACAAGAGACCCAGTACTTC.